These 6 T cell receptor beta chains were all obtained from the same sample, sequenced in a study of blood T cell repertoires in COVID-19. Only in-frame clones appear in the TCRdb table, and some are missing; sequencing was by immunoSEQ multiplex PCR. The top ten hold roughly 2% of the sample, which has 330,000 or so clones, about 89% seen once. The specimen was PBMCs or T cells enriched from blood (not recorded which). The receptors were gathered from a man aged 35-49 years in a cohort exposed to, infected with or recovered from COVID-19 (not recorded which).

This clone was seen only a few times. This chain links TRBV10-3 with TRBJ2-7; 8 nucleotides agree with TRBD1. The CDR3 length is 15 residues. Unmatched junction bases numbered 9, after V lost 5 bases and J lost 3 bases. From germline, CDR1 is ENHRY and CDR2 SYGVKD. For the CDR3, the DNA is TGTGCCATCAGTCAACATGGACAGGGTGACTACGAGCAGTACTTC. This sequence encodes CAISQHGQGDYEQYF.

Notes on this clone: This CDR3 is missing its conserved last phenylalanine or tryptophan, likely due to a read error. The DNA is left out, because the CDR3 cannot be placed on it with certainty; the CDR3 is given as TCRdb lists it. V is TRBV6-5 and J is TRBJ2-3; TRBD2, the D gene given by the table, was not confirmed from the DNA. Germline CDR1 MNHEY, CDR2 SVGAGI. Counting both end residues, the CDR3 totals 10 amino acids. The chain's CDR3 is CASIGDWSVL.

The chain links TRBV11-3 to TRBJ1-4, with D unclear. V was clipped by 0 bases and J by 0 bases, with 11 bases between them. This CDR3 has 17 residues. From germline, CDR1 is SGHNT and CDR2 YENEEA. The CDR3 protein is CASSLEGGVATNEKLFF. The CDR3 nucleotides read TGTGCCAGCAGCTTAGAAGGAGGAGTTGCAACTAATGAAAAACTGTTTTTT.

The J gene is TRBJ1-1, the V gene TRBV5-4; the D is unclear. The CDR3 runs 14 residues. CDR1 and CDR2 from the germline V gene are SGHNT and YYREEE (reference sequence). V was pared by 2 bases and J by 5 bases, with 13 bases between. The CDR3 loop is CASSFFGEETEAFF. CDR3 DNA sequence: TGTGCCAGCAGCTTTTTCGGGGAGGAAACTGAAGCTTTCTTT.

This chain's CDR3 is CASSWPGTSGRAAAGNEQFF. Here the CDR3 DNA reads TGCGCCAGCAGCTGGCCCGGGACTAGCGGGAGGGCCGCTGCAGGCAATGAGCAGTTCTTC. This chain joins TRBV5-1 and TRBJ2-1; 16 positions agree with TRBD2. The V and J ends lost 3 bases and 6 bases, in that order; junction bases with no gene match: 15. Germline V gene lookup returns CDR1 SGHRS and CDR2 YFSETQ. This CDR3 has 20 amino acids.

This chain uses TRBV3-1 (or the pseudogene TRBV3-2) with TRBJ2-7, with TRBD1 identical over 9 bases. The trim removed 2 bases at V and 3 bases at J, leaving 8 bases unmatched. CDR3 length: 16 residues. Germline CDR1 reads LGHDT; CDR2 reads YNNKEL (reference sequence). The CDR3: CASSQRPRDRVYEQYF. The CDR3 DNA reads TGTGCCAGCAGCCAAAGACCCCGGGACAGGGTCTACGAGCAGTACTTC.